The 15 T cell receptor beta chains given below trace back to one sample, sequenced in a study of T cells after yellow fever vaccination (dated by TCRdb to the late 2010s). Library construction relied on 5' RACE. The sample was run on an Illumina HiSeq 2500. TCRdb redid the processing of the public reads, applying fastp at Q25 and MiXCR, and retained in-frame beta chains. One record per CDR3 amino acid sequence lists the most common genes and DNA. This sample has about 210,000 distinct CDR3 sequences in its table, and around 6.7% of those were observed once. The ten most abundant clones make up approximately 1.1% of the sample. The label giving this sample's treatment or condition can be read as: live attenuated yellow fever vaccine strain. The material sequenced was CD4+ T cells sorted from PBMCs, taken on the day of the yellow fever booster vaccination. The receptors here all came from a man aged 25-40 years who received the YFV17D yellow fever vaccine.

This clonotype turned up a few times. The CDR3 DNA is TGTGCCAGCAGCTTAGCACGAGGGTCTGATACGCAGTATTTT. Translation: CASSLARGSDTQYF. This chain uses TRBV5-4 with TRBJ2-3; D might be TRBD2 (5 bases). V shed 2 bases and J shed 6 bases, with 13 bases lying between them. In germline, CDR1 is SGHNT, CDR2 YYREEE (reference sequence). CDR3 length: 14 amino acids.

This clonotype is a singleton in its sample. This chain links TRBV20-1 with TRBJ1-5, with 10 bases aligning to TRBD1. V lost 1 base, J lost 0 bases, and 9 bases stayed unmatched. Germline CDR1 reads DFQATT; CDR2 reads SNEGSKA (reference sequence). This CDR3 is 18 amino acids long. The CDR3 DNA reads TGCAGTGCTAGAGCAACCGGGACAGGGGTTTTTAGCAATCAGCCCCAGCATTTT. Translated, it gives CSARATGTGVFSNQPQHF.

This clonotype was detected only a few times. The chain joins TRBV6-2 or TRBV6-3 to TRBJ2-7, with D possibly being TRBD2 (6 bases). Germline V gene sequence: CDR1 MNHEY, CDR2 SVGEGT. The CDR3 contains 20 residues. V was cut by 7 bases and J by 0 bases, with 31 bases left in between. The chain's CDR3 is CASTSRGPRRRRGFSYEQYF. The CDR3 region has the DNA TGTGCCAGCACCTCTCGGGGCCCGAGGCGGAGGAGGGGATTCTCCTACGAGCAGTACTTC.

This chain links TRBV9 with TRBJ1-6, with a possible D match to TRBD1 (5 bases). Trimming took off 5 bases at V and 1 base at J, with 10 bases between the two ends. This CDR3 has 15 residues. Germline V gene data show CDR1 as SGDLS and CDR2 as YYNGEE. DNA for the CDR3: TGTGCCAGCAGTCCAGGGTTTTCCTATAATTCACCCCTCCACTTT. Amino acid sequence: CASSPGFSYNSPLHF.

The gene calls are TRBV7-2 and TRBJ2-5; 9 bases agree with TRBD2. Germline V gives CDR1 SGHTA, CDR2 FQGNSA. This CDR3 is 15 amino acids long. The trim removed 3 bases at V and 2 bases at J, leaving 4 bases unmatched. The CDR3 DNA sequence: TGTGCCAGCAGCTTCGCGGGGGGGGCTCAAGAGACCCAGTACTTC. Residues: CASSFAGGAQETQYF.

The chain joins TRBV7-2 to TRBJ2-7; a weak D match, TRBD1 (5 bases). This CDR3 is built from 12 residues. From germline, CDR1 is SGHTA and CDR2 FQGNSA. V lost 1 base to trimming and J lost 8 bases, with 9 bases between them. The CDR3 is CASSLVGAQQYF. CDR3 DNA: TGTGCCAGCAGCTTAGTTGGGGCCCAGCAGTACTTC.

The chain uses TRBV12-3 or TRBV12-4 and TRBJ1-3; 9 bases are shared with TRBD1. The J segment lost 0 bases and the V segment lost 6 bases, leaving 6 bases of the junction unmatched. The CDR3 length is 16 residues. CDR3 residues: CASSPGQGHSGNTIYF. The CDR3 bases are TGTGCCAGCAGCCCGGGACAGGGCCACTCTGGAAACACCATATATTTT.

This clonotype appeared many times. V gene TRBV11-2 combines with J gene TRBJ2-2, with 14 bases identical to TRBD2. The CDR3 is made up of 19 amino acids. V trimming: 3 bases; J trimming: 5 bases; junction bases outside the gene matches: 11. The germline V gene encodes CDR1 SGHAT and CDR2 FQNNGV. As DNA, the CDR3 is TGTGCCAGCAGCTTTTGGCGGGGGACTAGCGGGAGTCTAACCGGGGAGCTGTTTTTT. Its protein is CASSFWRGTSGSLTGELFF.

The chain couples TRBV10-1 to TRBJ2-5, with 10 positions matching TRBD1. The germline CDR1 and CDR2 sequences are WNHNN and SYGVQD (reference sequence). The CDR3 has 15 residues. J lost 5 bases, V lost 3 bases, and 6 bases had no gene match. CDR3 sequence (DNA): TGCGCCAGCAGTGACCGGGACAGGGGACGGGAGACCCAGTACTTC. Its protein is CASSDRDRGRETQYF.

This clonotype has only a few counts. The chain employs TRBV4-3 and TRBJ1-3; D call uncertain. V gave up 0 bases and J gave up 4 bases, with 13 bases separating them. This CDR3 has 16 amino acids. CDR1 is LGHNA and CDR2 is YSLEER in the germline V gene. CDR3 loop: CASSQEWRVPGNTIYF. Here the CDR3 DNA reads TGCGCCAGCAGCCAAGAATGGCGGGTCCCAGGAAACACCATATATTTT.

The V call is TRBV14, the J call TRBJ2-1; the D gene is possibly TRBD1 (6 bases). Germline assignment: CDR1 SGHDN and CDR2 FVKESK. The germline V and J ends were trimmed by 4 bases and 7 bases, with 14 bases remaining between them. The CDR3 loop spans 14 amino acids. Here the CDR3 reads CASSLGTPRNEQFF. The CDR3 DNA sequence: TGTGCCAGCAGCCTAGGGACACCGAGGAATGAGCAGTTCTTC.

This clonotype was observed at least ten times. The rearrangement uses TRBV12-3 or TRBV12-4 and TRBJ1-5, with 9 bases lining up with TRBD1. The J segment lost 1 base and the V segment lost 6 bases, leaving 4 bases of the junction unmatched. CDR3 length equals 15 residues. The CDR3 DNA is TGTGCCAGCAGGGGACAGGGAGCGAGCAATCAGCCCCAGCATTTT. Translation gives CASRGQGASNQPQHF.

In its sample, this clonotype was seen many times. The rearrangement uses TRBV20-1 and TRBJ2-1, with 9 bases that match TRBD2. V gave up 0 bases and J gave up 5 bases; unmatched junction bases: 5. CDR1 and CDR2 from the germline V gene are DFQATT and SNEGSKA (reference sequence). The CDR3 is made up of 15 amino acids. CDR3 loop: CSARESGRRNNEQFF. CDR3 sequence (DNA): TGCAGTGCTAGAGAAAGCGGGAGGAGGAACAATGAGCAGTTCTTC.

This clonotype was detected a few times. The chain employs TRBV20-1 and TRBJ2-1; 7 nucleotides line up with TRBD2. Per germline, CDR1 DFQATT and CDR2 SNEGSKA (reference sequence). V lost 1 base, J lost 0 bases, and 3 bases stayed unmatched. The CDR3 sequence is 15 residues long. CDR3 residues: CSARVLADSYNEQFF. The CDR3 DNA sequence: TGCAGTGCTAGAGTGCTAGCGGACTCCTACAATGAGCAGTTCTTC.

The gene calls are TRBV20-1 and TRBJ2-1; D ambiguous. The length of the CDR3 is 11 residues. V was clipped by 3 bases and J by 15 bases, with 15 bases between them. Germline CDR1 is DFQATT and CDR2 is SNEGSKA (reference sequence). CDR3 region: CSARGPREAFF. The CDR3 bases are TGCAGTGCTAGGGGCCCTAGAGAAGCGTTCTTC.